This T cell receptor beta chain derives from a study of cytomegalovirus exposure and HLA in healthy donors. Study conclusions and caveats: HLA alleles were associated with 15,000 to 20,000 TCR beta sequences in a later analysis at 0.05 false discovery rate. There were some V segments, including TRBV6-2 and TRBV6-3, excluded as indistinguishable.

PCR used 60 Vbeta primers and 13 Jbeta primers. Generated by immunoSEQ multiplex PCR, the TCRdb table keeps only in-frame clones and is missing some. The table lists approximately 95,000 clones, around 84% of them singletons. With V trimmed by 4 bases and J by 5 bases, 14 bases remained unmatched. The germline CDR1 and CDR2 sequences are LNHNV and YYDKDF (reference sequence). There are 19 residues in the CDR3. With regard to this clone: The antigen remains unidentified.

The sample taken for sequencing was PBMCs. The V and J genes are TRBV15 and TRBJ2-5; 15 bases align to TRBD2. The TCR comes from a woman aged 40 to 50 in good health and CMV-seropositive. The CDR3 region is CATSKGFGLAGGPGETQYF. The CDR3 DNA sequence: TGTGCCACCAGCAAAGGGTTCGGACTAGCGGGAGGGCCGGGGGAGACCCAGTACTTC.